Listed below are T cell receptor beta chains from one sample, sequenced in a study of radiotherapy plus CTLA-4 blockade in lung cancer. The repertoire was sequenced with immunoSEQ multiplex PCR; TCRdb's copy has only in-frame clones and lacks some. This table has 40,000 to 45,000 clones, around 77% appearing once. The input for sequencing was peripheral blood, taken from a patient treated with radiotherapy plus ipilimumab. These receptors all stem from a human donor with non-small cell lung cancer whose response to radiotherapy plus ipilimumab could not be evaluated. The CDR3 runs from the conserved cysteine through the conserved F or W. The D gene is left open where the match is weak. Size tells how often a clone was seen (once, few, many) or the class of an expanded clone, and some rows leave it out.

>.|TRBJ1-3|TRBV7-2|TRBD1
CASSPSSGTAGNTIYF
TGTGCCAGCAGCCCCTCTAGCGGGACAGCTGGAAACACCATATATTTT
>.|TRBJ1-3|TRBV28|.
CASSTPDSSGNTIYF
TGTGCCAGCAGTACCCCGGACAGCTCTGGAAACACCATATATTTT
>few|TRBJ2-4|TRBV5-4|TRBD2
CASSLSMGGESIQYF
TGTGCCAGCAGCCTCTCGATGGGGGGGGAAAGCATTCAGTACTTC
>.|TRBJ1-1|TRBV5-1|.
CASARETMNTEAFF
TGCGCCAGCGCGAGGGAGACCATGAACACTGAAGCTTTCTTT
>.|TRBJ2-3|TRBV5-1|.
CASSLAPSDTQYF
TGCGCCAGCAGCTTGGCTCCCTCGGATACGCAGTATTTT
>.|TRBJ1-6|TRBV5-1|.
CASSGGTRSGSPLHF
TGCGCCAGCAGTGGGGGGACCCGTAGTGGGTCACCCCTCCACTTT
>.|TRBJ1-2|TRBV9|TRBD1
CASSVATGVGASYTF
TGTGCCAGCAGCGTGGCAACAGGGGTCGGTGCAAGCTACACCTTC
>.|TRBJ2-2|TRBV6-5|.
CASSYIQGGWTGELFF
TGTGCCAGCAGTTACATCCAGGGAGGATGGACCGGGGAGCTGTTTTTT
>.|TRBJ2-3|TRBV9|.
CASSPLAGPTDTQYF
TGTGCCAGCAGCCCTCTGGCGGGACCTACAGATACGCAGTATTTT
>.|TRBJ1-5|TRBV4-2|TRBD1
CASSPRTGVTPQHF
TGTGCCAGCAGCCCAAGGACAGGGGTTACGCCCCAGCATTTT
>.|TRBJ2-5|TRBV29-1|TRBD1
CSVYRGRIETQYF
TGCAGCGTGTACAGGGGGAGGATAGAGACCCAGTACTTC
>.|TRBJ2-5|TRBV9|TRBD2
CASSVKPGLAGPQETQYF
TGTGCCAGCAGCGTCAAACCGGGACTAGCGGGGCCCCAAGAGACCCAGTACTTC
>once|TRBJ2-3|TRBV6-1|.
CASREASTDTQYF
TGTGCCAGCAGGGAGGCGAGCACAGATACGCAGTATTTT
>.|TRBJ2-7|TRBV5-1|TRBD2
CASSLEGLAGEYEQYF
TGCGCCAGCAGCTTGGAGGGACTAGCGGGGGAATACGAGCAGTACTTC
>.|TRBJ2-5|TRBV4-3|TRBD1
CASSQDLTGEETQYF
TGCGCCAGCAGCCAAGATCTAACAGGGGAAGAGACCCAGTACTTC
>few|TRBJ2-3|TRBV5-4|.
CASSPGRRGDTQYF
TGTGCCAGCAGCCCTGGACGGAGGGGAGATACGCAGTATTTT
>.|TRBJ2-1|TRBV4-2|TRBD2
CASSLGLEGGRQFF
TGTGCCAGCAGCTTGGGACTAGAAGGGGGGAGGCAGTTCTTC
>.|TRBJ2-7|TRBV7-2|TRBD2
CASSLGSGGNYEQYF
TGTGCCAGCAGCTTAGGAAGCGGGGGGAACTACGAGCAGTACTTC
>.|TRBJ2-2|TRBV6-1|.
CASSAGVTGELFF
TGTGCCAGCAGTGCGGGAGTCACCGGGGAGCTGTTTTTT
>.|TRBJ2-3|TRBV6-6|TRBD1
CASGLSGTGTDTQYF
TGTGCCAGCGGACTCTCCGGGACAGGGACAGATACGCAGTATTTT
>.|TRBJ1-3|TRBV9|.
CASSVEASAGPLGNTIYF
TGTGCCAGCAGCGTAGAGGCCTCGGCAGGGCCCCTCGGAAACACCATATATTTT
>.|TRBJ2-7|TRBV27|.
CASSLGSTYEQYF
TGTGCCAGCAGTTTGGGGAGTACCTACGAGCAGTACTTC